These 22 T cell receptor beta chains were sequenced from one sample in a study of Graves' ophthalmopathy and Graves' hyperthyroidism. RNA served as the template for amplifying TCR beta CDR3 regions. RT-PCR was first run with HTBI primers, then multiplex PCR in a second round. TCRdb recomputed calls from the multiplex PCR reads with MiXCR, one row per CDR3 protein. In the table there are about 500,000 distinct CDR3 sequences, less than 45% of which are singletons. The sample comprised peripheral blood or thyroid tissue (not recorded which). These receptors all come from an adult man with Graves' hyperthyroidism.

This clonotype was counted a few times. This sequence joins TRBV30 and TRBJ2-7; unclear D gene. The germline V gene has CDR1 GTSNPN and CDR2 SVGIG (reference sequence). This CDR3 is 14 amino acids long. The germline V and J ends were trimmed by 0 bases and 0 bases, with 9 bases remaining between them. In nucleotides, the CDR3 is TGTGCCTGGAGTGTAGACCACGTCTCCTACGAGCAGTACTTC. This translates into CAWSVDHVSYEQYF.

This clonotype was detected many times. This chain connects TRBV11-2 to TRBJ2-7, with D uncertain. CDR1 is SGHAT and CDR2 is FQNNGV in the germline V gene. Trimming stripped 0 bases from V and 3 bases from J, with 12 bases between. This CDR3 contains 15 residues. In nucleotides, the CDR3 is TGTGCCAGCAGCTTAGATTGGCGGACGCTCTACGAGCAGTACTTC. As protein: CASSLDWRTLYEQYF.

This clonotype was counted many times. A read error may be the cause here, since a much bigger clone is one base away. The rearrangement links TRBV29-1 to TRBJ2-7; D remains unclear. Germline V CDR1 and CDR2: SQVTM, ANQGSEA. The CDR3 length is 12 residues. This chain's CDR3 is CSVASDSYEPYF. In nucleotides, the CDR3 is TGCAGCGTTGCATCCGACTCCTACGAGCCGTACTTC.

There are many counts of this clonotype. The genes are TRBV7-2 and TRBJ1-1, with D perhaps matching TRBD1 (5 bases). The germline gives CDR1 SGHTA, CDR2 FQGNSA. The length of the CDR3 is 15 residues. Trimming removed 1 base from V and 4 bases from J, with 13 bases in between. The CDR3 DNA follows: TGTGCCAGCAGCTTAGTCAGGGTACAGAGCACTGAAGCTTTCTTT. Amino acid sequence: CASSLVRVQSTEAFF.

The CDR3 is CSLNTDSVNYGYTF. The CDR3 nucleotides are TGCAGCCTCAACACGGACAGCGTAAACTATGGCTACACCTTC. The chain recombines TRBV29-1 with TRBJ1-2; a possible D gene is TRBD1 (6 bases). Germline V gene sequence: CDR1 SQVTM, CDR2 ANQGSEA. The CDR3 loop spans 14 amino acids. Trimming stripped 8 bases from V and 2 bases from J, with 18 bases between.

This clonotype showed up many times. The V and J genes are TRBV2 and TRBJ2-7, with 10 bases identical to TRBD2. J gave up 0 bases and V 5 bases, and 4 bases lay outside the gene matches. The CDR3 has 15 residues. Germline V gene data show CDR1 as SNHLY and CDR2 as FYNNEI. The CDR3 DNA sequence: TGTGCCAGCAGTCCGACTAGCGGGTCCTCCTACGAGCAGTACTTC. This gives the protein CASSPTSGSSYEQYF.

Worth noting for this clonotype: A clone one base away is much larger, so this may be a read error. The rearrangement links TRBV7-9 to TRBJ1-3; D unresolved. The CDR3 is 13 residues long. Germline V gene data show CDR1 as SEHNR and CDR2 as FQNEAQ (reference sequence). The CDR3 sequence: CASSQHGGDTIYF. DNA of the CDR3: TGTGCCAGCAGCCAACACGGTGGAGACACCATATATTTT.

This clonotype has just one count. The gene calls are TRBV7-9 and TRBJ1-1, with D possibly matching TRBD1 (6 bases). The CDR3 runs 13 residues. Germline CDR1 is SEHNR and CDR2 is FQNEAQ (reference sequence). V gave up 5 bases and J gave up 14 bases, with 21 bases separating them. DNA of the CDR3: TGTGCCAGCAGCGTTCAGGGGATCACTGTAGCCTTCTTT. It yields the protein CASSVQGITVAFF.

This clonotype was observed many times. The rearrangement uses TRBV12-3 or TRBV12-4 and TRBJ1-6, with a weak D call TRBD1 (5 bases). This CDR3 is 16 amino acids long. Trimming cost V 2 bases and J 4 bases, with 12 bases left between them. The CDR3 loop is CASSLRWTSYNSPLHF. The CDR3 DNA reads as TGTGCCAGCAGTTTAAGGTGGACATCTTATAATTCACCCCTCCACTTT.

Details on this clonotype: A much larger clone differs by one base, so this may be a read error. This chain joins TRBV11-2 and TRBJ1-2, with D perhaps TRBD1 (6 bases). The CDR3 contains 14 residues. Germline CDR1 is SGHAT and CDR2 is FQNNGV. CDR3 nucleotides: TGTGTCAGCAGCTTGGGGGGGGCGTTCTATGGCTACACCTTC. Protein sequence: CVSSLGGAFYGYTF.

The chain links TRBV19 to TRBJ2-2; no definite D call. Germline values: CDR1 LNHDA, CDR2 SQIVND (reference sequence). There are 10 residues in the CDR3. With 9 bases removed from V and 8 bases from J, the gap between germline ends came to 7 bases. The CDR3 here is CASSMGELFF. The CDR3 DNA follows: TGTGCCAGCAGCATGGGGGAGCTGTTTTTT.

This clonotype has only a few counts. The J gene is TRBJ2-5, the V gene TRBV11-2; 10 nucleotides match TRBD2. The germline V gene has CDR1 SGHAT and CDR2 FQNNGV. CDR3 length: 17 amino acids. V shed 5 bases, J shed 4 bases, and the junction held 13 bases outside the gene matches. Written as DNA, the CDR3 is TGTGCCAGCAGCCCCCAGGGGCTAGCGGGGGTTCGAGAGACCCAGTACTTC. This sequence encodes CASSPQGLAGVRETQYF.

This clonotype was detected only a few times. The J gene is TRBJ2-7, the V gene TRBV30; 8 nucleotides agree with TRBD1. J lost 8 bases, V lost 0 bases, and 6 bases had no gene match. Germline CDR1 GTSNPN, CDR2 SVGIG (reference sequence). The CDR3 spans 13 residues. The CDR3 region has the DNA TGTGCCTGGAGTGTAGCAGGGGGCGCCCAGCAGTACTTC. Its translation is CAWSVAGGAQQYF.

This clonotype was picked up a small number of times. The V gene is TRBV7-2, the J gene TRBJ2-7; no firm D call. Trimming removed 1 base at V and 7 bases at J, with 8 bases between. Germline V lookup: CDR1 SGHTA, CDR2 FQGNSA. This CDR3 region has 12 residues. The CDR3 reads CASSLGKEEQYF. Here the CDR3 DNA reads TGTGCCAGCAGCTTAGGGAAGGAGGAGCAGTACTTC.

In this sample, this clonotype turned up many times. J is TRBJ1-5 and V is TRBV20-1, with D unclear. Germline V gene data show CDR1 as DFQATT and CDR2 as SNEGSKA (reference sequence). The length of the CDR3 is 13 residues. Between the trimmed V and J ends, which lost 4 bases and 2 bases, there was a span of 9 bases. CDR3 region: CSATNSRNQPQHF. The CDR3 nucleotides read TGCAGTGCTACTAACAGCCGCAATCAGCCCCAGCATTTT.

This clonotype has a count of ten or more. This chain connects TRBV20-1 to TRBJ1-5; 9 bases align to TRBD1. This CDR3 comprises 15 residues. Trimming at V came to 3 bases and at J to 7 bases, leaving 10 bases not matched to a gene. Germline loops: CDR1 DFQATT, CDR2 SNEGSKA (reference sequence). CDR3 residues: CSARGGTGQGQPQHF. The CDR3 coding sequence is TGCAGTGCTAGGGGGGGGACAGGGCAAGGACAGCCCCAGCATTTT.

This clonotype was counted ten times or more. The V call is TRBV29-1, the J call TRBJ1-2; perhaps TRBD1 as D (6 bases). From germline, CDR1 is SQVTM and CDR2 ANQGSEA. Trimming removed 8 bases at V and 2 bases at J, with 21 bases between. The CDR3 runs 15 residues. The DNA of the CDR3 is TGCAGCCCTGGGGACGGGGCAGGGACAAACTATGGCTACACCTTC. Its protein product is CSPGDGAGTNYGYTF.

This clonotype was observed a handful of times. The gene calls are TRBV4-1 and TRBJ2-7, with TRBD1 identical over 8 bases. J lost 2 bases, V lost 3 bases, and 9 bases had no gene match. CDR3 size: 16 residues. Germline V gene lookup returns CDR1 MGHRA and CDR2 YSYEKL. CDR3 sequence (DNA): TGCGCCAGCAGCCAGATATTGGGACAGGCAACCTACGAGCAGTACTTC. Translation gives CASSQILGQATYEQYF.

This clonotype came up a few times. V gene TRBV6-1 combines with J gene TRBJ1-1; no clear D gene. CDR3 size: 11 residues. The V end was cut by 5 bases, the J end by 7 bases, with 8 bases between. CDR1 MNHNS and CDR2 SASEGT come from the germline V gene. CDR3 sequence reads: CASSFPGEAFF. The CDR3 DNA reads as TGTGCCAGCAGTTTCCCTGGTGAAGCTTTCTTT.

In this sample, this clonotype turned up many times. CDR3 coding DNA: TGCAGTGCTAGAGTCGGGGATTTTAGGGCTGAAGCTTTCTTT. Its protein product is CSARVGDFRAEAFF. This rearrangement joins TRBV20-1 to TRBJ1-1; D not resolved. The CDR3 runs 14 residues. V shed 1 base and J shed 6 bases, with 15 bases lying between them. The V gene's germline CDR1 is DFQATT and CDR2 SNEGSKA (reference sequence).

The chain has TRBV10-1 and TRBJ2-7; 8 nucleotides line up with TRBD2. The CDR3 length is 13 residues. Germline loops: CDR1 WNHNN, CDR2 SYGVQD (reference sequence). J lost 3 bases, V lost 6 bases, and 4 bases had no gene match. The CDR3 loop reads CASRGTRDYEQYF. For the CDR3, the DNA is TGCGCCAGCAGGGGGACTAGAGACTACGAGCAGTACTTC.

This clonotype was observed at least ten times. The chain employs TRBV25-1 and TRBJ2-5; D unclear. There are 14 residues in the CDR3. Germline CDR1 MGHDK, CDR2 SYGVNS. The ends were cut back, 2 bases at V and 4 bases at J, with 11 bases in the middle. The CDR3 region has the DNA TGTGCCAGCAGTGAAAGAATAGGTGGAGAGACCCAGTACTTC. Its protein product is CASSERIGGETQYF.